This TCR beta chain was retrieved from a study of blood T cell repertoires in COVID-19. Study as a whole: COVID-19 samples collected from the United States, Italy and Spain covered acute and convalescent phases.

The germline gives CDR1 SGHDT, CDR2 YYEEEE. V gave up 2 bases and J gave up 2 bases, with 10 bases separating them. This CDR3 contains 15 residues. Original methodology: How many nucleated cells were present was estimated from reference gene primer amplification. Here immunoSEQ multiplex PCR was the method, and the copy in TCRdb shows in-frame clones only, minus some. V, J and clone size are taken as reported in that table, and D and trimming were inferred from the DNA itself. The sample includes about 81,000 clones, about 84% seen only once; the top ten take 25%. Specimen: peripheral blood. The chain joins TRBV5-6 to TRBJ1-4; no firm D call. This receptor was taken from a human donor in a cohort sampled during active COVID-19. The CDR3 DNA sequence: TGTGCCAGCAGCTTCAATTTGAGGACTAATGAAAAACTGTTTTTT. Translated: CASSFNLRTNEKLFF.